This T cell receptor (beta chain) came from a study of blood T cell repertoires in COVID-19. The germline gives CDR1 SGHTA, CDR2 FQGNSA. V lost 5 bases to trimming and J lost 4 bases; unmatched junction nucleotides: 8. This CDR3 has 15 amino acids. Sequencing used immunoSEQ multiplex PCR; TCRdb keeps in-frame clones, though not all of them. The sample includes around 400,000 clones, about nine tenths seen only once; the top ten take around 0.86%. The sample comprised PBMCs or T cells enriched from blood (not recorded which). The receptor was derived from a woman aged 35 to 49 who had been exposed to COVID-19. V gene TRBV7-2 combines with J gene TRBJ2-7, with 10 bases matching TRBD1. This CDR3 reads CASSPWDRGSYEQYF. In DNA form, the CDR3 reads TGTGCCAGCAGCCCGTGGGACAGGGGAAGTTACGAGCAGTACTTC.